The rows below give T cell receptor beta chains drawn from one sample of a study of metastatic and nonmetastatic thyroid tumors. TCRdb re-called clones from the PCR reads using MiXCR. This table has almost 8,500 clones, about 45% appearing once. The sequenced sample consisted of tumor tissue. These receptors were collected from a male donor with papillary thyroid cancer or a benign thyroid nodule (not recorded which). Some clones in this sample may be carry-over from other donors' samples. CDR3s include the opening cysteine and the closing phenylalanine or tryptophan. Each record gives: D gene, CDR3 length, V gene, J gene, clone size, CDR3 protein, CDR3 DNA. D genes are given only for firm matches. A clone size is listed for some rows: how often the clone was seen (once, few, many), or a class if it is expanded.

d_gene: .; len: 16; v_gene: TRBV3-1; j_gene: TRBJ2-7; abundance: .; CDR3aa: CASSLAPPEGGYEQYF; CDR3nt: TGTGCCAGCAGCCTCGCTCCGCCGGAAGGGGGCTACGAGCAGTACTTC
d_gene: .; len: 11; v_gene: TRBV20-1; j_gene: TRBJ1-2; abundance: .; CDR3aa: CSASASGGYTF; CDR3nt: TGCAGTGCTAGCGCTTCGGGGGGCTACACCTTC
d_gene: TRBD2; len: 16; v_gene: TRBV6-2/TRBV6-3; j_gene: TRBJ2-1; abundance: few; CDR3aa: CASSPNSGGPYNEQFF; CDR3nt: TGTGCCAGCAGTCCAAATAGCGGGGGCCCATACAATGAGCAGTTCTTC
d_gene: .; len: 14; v_gene: TRBV6-1; j_gene: TRBJ1-2; abundance: .; CDR3aa: CASSEAWRGYGYSF; CDR3nt: TGTGCCAGCAGTGAAGCCTGGAGAGGCTATGGCTACTCCTTC
d_gene: TRBD2; len: 16; v_gene: TRBV28; j_gene: TRBJ2-1; abundance: .; CDR3aa: CASSHVKTSGKTEQFF; CDR3nt: TGTGCCAGCAGCCACGTAAAGACTAGCGGGAAGACTGAGCAGTTCTTC
d_gene: .; len: 14; v_gene: TRBV20-1; j_gene: TRBJ2-3; abundance: once; CDR3aa: CSASEGRITDTQYF; CDR3nt: TGCAGTGCTAGTGAAGGACGGATCACAGATACGCAGTATTTT
d_gene: TRBD2; len: 16; v_gene: TRBV4-1; j_gene: TRBJ2-2; abundance: .; CDR3aa: CASSPPSGGAFGELFF; CDR3nt: TGCGCCAGCAGCCCGCCTAGCGGGGGGGCCTTCGGGGAGCTGTTTTTT
d_gene: TRBD1; len: 15; v_gene: TRBV5-1; j_gene: TRBJ1-1; abundance: .; CDR3aa: CASSLQTGANTEAFF; CDR3nt: TGCGCCAGCAGCCTACAGACAGGGGCAAACACTGAAGCTTTCTTT
d_gene: .; len: 14; v_gene: TRBV6-4; j_gene: TRBJ2-3; abundance: .; CDR3aa: CASSDGQEGTRQYF; CDR3nt: TGTGCCAGCAGTGACGGACAGGAGGGTACACGGCAGTATTTT
d_gene: TRBD1; len: 14; v_gene: TRBV18; j_gene: TRBJ2-2; abundance: .; CDR3aa: CASSMGQDTGELFF; CDR3nt: TGTGCCAGCTCAATGGGACAGGACACCGGGGAGCTGTTTTTT
d_gene: TRBD2; len: 15; v_gene: TRBV5-1; j_gene: TRBJ2-3; abundance: .; CDR3aa: CASSPGLAGGDTQYF; CDR3nt: TGCGCCAGCAGCCCAGGACTAGCGGGAGGTGATACGCAGTATTTT
d_gene: TRBD1; len: 16; v_gene: TRBV18; j_gene: TRBJ1-4; abundance: medium-sized; CDR3aa: CASTDGQGATNEKLFF; CDR3nt: TGTGCCAGCACAGACGGACAGGGGGCAACTAATGAAAAACTGTTTTTT
d_gene: .; len: 13; v_gene: TRBV3-1; j_gene: TRBJ2-7; abundance: medium-sized; CDR3aa: CASSQGPPYEQYF; CDR3nt: TGTGCCAGCAGTCAAGGCCCCCCCTACGAGCAGTACTTC